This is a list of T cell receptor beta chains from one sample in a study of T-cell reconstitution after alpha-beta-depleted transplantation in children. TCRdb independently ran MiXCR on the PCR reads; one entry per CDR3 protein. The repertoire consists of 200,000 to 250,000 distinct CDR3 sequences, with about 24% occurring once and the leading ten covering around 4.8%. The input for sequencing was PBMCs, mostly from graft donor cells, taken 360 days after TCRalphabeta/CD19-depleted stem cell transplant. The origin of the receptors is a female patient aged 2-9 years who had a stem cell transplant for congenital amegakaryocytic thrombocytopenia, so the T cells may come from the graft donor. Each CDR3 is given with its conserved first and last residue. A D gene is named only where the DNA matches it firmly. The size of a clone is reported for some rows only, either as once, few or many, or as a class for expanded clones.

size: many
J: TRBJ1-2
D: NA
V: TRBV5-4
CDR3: CASTLEGSYGYTF
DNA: TGTGCCAGCACCCTGGAGGGGAGCTATGGCTACACCTTC

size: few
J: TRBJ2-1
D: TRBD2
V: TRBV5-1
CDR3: CASSPGLAGGFF
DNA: TGCGCCAGCAGCCCCGGACTAGCGGGGGGGTTCTTC

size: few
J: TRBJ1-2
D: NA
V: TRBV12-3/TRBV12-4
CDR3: CASSLAPAETYGYTF
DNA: TGTGCCAGCAGTTTAGCGCCGGCAGAGACCTATGGCTACACCTTC

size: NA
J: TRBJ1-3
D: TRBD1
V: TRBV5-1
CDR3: CASSYDRDGNTIYF
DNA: TGCGCCAGCAGCTACGACAGGGATGGAAACACCATATATTTT

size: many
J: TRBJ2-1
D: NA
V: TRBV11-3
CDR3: CASSLSGEQFF
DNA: TGTGCCAGCAGCTTATCCGGTGAGCAGTTCTTC

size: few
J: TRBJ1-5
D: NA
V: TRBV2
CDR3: CASSPRGRVGTQPQHF
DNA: TGTGCCAGCAGTCCCCGGGGGCGCGTCGGAACTCAGCCCCAGCATTTT

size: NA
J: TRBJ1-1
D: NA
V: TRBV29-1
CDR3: CSVDKISPTGSPAFF
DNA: TGCAGCGTTGACAAAATTTCCCCAACAGGGAGCCCAGCTTTCTTT

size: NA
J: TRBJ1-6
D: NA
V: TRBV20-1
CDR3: CSARGSGNSPLHF
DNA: TGCAGTGCTAGAGGGAGCGGTAATTCACCCCTCCACTTT

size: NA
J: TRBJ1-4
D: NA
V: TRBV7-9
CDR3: CASSLDGGEKLFF
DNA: TGTGCCAGCAGCTTAGACGGTGGTGAAAAACTGTTTTTT

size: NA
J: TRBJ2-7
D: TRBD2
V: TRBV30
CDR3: CAWRRLAGDEQYF
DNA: TGTGCCTGGAGGCGGTTAGCGGGGGACGAGCAGTACTTC

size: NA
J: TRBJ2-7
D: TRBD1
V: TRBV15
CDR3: CATSRDRDSYEQYF
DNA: TGTGCCACCAGCAGAGACCGGGACAGCTACGAGCAGTACTTC

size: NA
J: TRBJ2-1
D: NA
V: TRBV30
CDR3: CAWSVPGVGNEQFF
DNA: TGTGCCTGGAGTGTACCGGGAGTAGGCAATGAGCAGTTCTTC

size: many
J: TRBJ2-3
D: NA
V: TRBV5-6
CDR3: CASSHTGGMRRNTQYF
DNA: TGTGCCAGCAGCCATACCGGGGGAATGAGGCGAAATACGCAGTATTTT

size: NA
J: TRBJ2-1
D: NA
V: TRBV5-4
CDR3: CASSFGQGSYNEQFF
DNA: TGTGCCAGCAGCTTTGGGCAGGGCTCCTACAATGAGCAGTTCTTC

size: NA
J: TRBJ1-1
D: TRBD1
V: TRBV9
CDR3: CASSVGTGGGYTEAFF
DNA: TGTGCCAGCAGCGTAGGGACAGGGGGTGGGTACACTGAAGCTTTCTTT

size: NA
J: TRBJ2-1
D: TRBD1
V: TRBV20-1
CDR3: CSAVNPYRGLGLYEQFF
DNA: TGCAGTGCAGTTAATCCTTACAGGGGCCTGGGTCTTTATGAGCAGTTCTTC

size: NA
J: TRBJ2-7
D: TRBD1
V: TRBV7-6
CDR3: CASRPGQGYYEQYF
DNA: TGTGCCAGCAGACCGGGACAGGGGTACTACGAGCAGTACTTC

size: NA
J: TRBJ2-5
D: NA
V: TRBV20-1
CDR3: CSASEEGRGETQYF
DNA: TGCAGTGCTAGCGAGGAGGGTAGGGGAGAGACCCAGTACTTC